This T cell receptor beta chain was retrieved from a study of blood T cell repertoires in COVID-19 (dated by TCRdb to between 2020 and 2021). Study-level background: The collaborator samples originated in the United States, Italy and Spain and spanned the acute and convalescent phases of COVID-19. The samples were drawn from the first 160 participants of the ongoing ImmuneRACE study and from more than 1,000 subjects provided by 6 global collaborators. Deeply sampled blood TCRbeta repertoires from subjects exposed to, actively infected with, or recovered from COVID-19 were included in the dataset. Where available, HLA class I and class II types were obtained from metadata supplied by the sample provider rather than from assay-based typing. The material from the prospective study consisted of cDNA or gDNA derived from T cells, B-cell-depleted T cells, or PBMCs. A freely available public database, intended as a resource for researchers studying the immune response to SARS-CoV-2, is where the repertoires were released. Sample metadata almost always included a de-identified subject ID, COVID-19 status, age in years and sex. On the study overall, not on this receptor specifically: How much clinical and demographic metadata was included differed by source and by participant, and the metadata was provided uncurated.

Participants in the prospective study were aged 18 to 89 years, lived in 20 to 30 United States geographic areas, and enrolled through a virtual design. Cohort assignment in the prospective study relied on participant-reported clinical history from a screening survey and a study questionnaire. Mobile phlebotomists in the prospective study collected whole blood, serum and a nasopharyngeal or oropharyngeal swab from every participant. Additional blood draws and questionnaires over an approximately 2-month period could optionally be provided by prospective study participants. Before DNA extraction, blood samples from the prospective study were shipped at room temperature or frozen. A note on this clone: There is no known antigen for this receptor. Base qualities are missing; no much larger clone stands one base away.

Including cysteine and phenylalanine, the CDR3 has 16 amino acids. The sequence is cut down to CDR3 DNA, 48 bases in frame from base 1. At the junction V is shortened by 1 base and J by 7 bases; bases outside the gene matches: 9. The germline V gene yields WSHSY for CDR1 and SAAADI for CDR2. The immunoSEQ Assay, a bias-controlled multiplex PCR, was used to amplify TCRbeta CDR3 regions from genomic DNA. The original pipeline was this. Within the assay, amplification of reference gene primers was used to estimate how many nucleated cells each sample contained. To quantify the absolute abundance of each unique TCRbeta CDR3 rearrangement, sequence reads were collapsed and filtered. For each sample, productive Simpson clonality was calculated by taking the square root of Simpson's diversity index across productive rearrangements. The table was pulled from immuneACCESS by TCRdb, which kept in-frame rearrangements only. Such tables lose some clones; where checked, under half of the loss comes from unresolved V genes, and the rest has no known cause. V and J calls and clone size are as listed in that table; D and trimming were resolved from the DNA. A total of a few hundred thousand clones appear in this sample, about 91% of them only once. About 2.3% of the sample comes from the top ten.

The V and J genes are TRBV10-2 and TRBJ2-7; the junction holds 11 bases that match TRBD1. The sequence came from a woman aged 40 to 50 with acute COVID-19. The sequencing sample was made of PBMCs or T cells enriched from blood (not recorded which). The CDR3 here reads CASSEFVGQGVGEQYF. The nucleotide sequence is TGCGCCAGCAGTGAGTTTGTGGGACAGGGGGTCGGAGAGCAGTACTTC.